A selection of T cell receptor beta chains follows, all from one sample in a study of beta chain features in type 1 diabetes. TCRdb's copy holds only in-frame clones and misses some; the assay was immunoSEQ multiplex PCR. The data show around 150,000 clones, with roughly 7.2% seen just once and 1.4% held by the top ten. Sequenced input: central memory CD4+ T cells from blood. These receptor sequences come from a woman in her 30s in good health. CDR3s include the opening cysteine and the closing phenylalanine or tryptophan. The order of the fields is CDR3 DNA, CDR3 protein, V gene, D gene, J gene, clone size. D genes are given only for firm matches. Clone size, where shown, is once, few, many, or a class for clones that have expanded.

TGTGCCAGCAGCTCTGGACTAGACCCAAACATTCAGTACTTC	CASSSGLDPNIQYF	TRBV7-3	TRBD2	TRBJ2-4	NA
TGTGCCAGCAGCCGAACTTCCGGGACTAGCGGGAATTCCTACGAGCAGTACTTC	CASSRTSGTSGNSYEQYF	TRBV4-2	TRBD2	TRBJ2-7	NA
TGTGCCAGCGGACACCGACTTGGACCTAACTATGGCTACACCTTC	CASGHRLGPNYGYTF	TRBV9	NA	TRBJ1-2	few
TGTGCCAGCAGCCGATCCCCGGGGGAGCAGTTCTTC	CASSRSPGEQFF	TRBV14	NA	TRBJ2-1	NA
TGTGCCAGCACCCTCGGCCCGCCAGGCCAACCCTACGAGCAGTACTTC	CASTLGPPGQPYEQYF	TRBV4-2	NA	TRBJ2-7	few
TGTGCCAGCAGTTACTCTGGGGGGAGAGATACGCAGTATTTT	CASSYSGGRDTQYF	TRBV6-5	NA	TRBJ2-3	few
TGTGCCAGCAGTGTGGTGGGGACAGGGTACACAGATACGCAGTATTTT	CASSVVGTGYTDTQYF	TRBV2	TRBD1	TRBJ2-3	NA
TGTGCCAGCAGCCCCGGGACAGTCAATCAGCCCCAGCATTTT	CASSPGTVNQPQHF	TRBV28	TRBD1	TRBJ1-5	few
TGTGCCAGCAGTTTATGGGCCACAGGGGGGATTAACACTGAAGCTTTCTTT	CASSLWATGGINTEAFF	TRBV28	TRBD1	TRBJ1-1	few
TGTGCCAGCAAGAAGACAGGCTATCCCGAGCAGTACTTC	CASKKTGYPEQYF	TRBV6-1	NA	TRBJ2-7	NA
TGTGTAGTGGTCCGACAGGGTTACTACGAGCAGTACTTC	CVVVRQGYYEQYF	TRBV30	TRBD1	TRBJ2-7	many
TGTGCCAGCAGTTACAGTTCGTTAGGTGGTCCTCAAGCTTTCTTT	CASSYSSLGGPQAFF	TRBV28	NA	TRBJ1-1	few
TGTGCCAGCAGCTTAACGGACAGTACCAACCTCTTC	CASSLTDSTNLF	TRBV7-2	NA	TRBJ2-1	few
TGCGCCAGCAGCTTGATACAGGGAGGGAGCGCCATTGGATCCTACAATGAGCAGTTCTTC	CASSLIQGGSAIGSYNEQFF	TRBV5-1	NA	TRBJ2-1	few
TGTGCCAGCAGCTCTACGGGACTAGCGAAAAGTTACAATGAGCAGTTCTTC	CASSSTGLAKSYNEQFF	TRBV7-9	TRBD2	TRBJ2-1	NA
TGTGCCACCAGCAGAGATCGCGGGGACTACAATGAGCAGTTCTTC	CATSRDRGDYNEQFF	TRBV15	NA	TRBJ2-1	NA
TGTGCCAGCACAACTAGCGGGGGAGTAAAGACCCAGTACTTC	CASTTSGGVKTQYF	TRBV27	TRBD2	TRBJ2-5	NA
TGCGCCAGCAGCCTTTCAGGGAACAATCAGCCCCAGCATTTT	CASSLSGNNQPQHF	TRBV4-3	NA	TRBJ1-5	few
TGTGCCAGCAGCTTGAGAGGAGGACAGGGAGGAGAGACCCAGTACTTC	CASSLRGGQGGETQYF	TRBV5-4	TRBD1	TRBJ2-5	NA
TGTGCCAGCAGCTTCGGACAGGGAAGGGGCTACAATGAGCAGTTCTTC	CASSFGQGRGYNEQFF	TRBV7-3	TRBD1	TRBJ2-1	few
TGCGCCAGCAGCCTGGGGACAGGGGAGCAAGAGACCCAGTACTTC	CASSLGTGEQETQYF	TRBV4-3	TRBD1	TRBJ2-5	NA
TGTGCCAGCAGCTCAAAGAGTGCAGGGGGCACTGAAGCTTTCTTT	CASSSKSAGGTEAFF	TRBV11-2	TRBD1	TRBJ1-1	NA
TGTGCCAGCAGTTACGCGGGGCTCGCCGATGAGCAGTTCTTC	CASSYAGLADEQFF	TRBV6-6	NA	TRBJ2-1	many
TGTGCCAGCAGCACAGGGGTCGGCTACACCTTC	CASSTGVGYTF	TRBV27	TRBD1	TRBJ1-2	NA
TGTGCCAGTAGGGGGACAGGTTTGTACCAAGAGACCCAGTACTTC	CASRGTGLYQETQYF	TRBV19	TRBD1	TRBJ2-5	few
TGTGCCAGCTCGGGGTTGAGGGAAGAGACCCAGTACTTC	CASSGLREETQYF	TRBV18	NA	TRBJ2-5	few
TGTGCCAGCAGCAAAGGACTAGCCACAGATACGCAGTATTTT	CASSKGLATDTQYF	TRBV7-3	TRBD2	TRBJ2-3	few
TGTGCCAGCAGTTTCAAGGGGATGCAAGGCTACACCTTC	CASSFKGMQGYTF	TRBV28	NA	TRBJ1-2	NA
TGTGCCAGCAGTGACCGGACAGGGAAGTTCGTCTATGGCTACACCTTC	CASSDRTGKFVYGYTF	TRBV25-1	TRBD1	TRBJ1-2	NA
TGTGCCAGCAGCCCGAGCCTCAGGGCGCGGGGCTACACCTTC	CASSPSLRARGYTF	TRBV9	NA	TRBJ1-2	NA
TGTGCCAGCTCACTTCAGGGAGGGGAGACCCAGTACTTC	CASSLQGGETQYF	TRBV18	TRBD2	TRBJ2-5	NA
TGTGCCAGCAGCCCGGAATCGGGACAGGGCGGAAACACCATATATTTT	CASSPESGQGGNTIYF	TRBV5-4	TRBD1	TRBJ1-3	NA